These T cell receptor beta chains were read from a single sample in a study of response to subunit inactivated influenza vaccine. TCRdb reanalysed the RT-PCR reads using MiXCR and keeps one entry per CDR3 protein. The sample carries roughly 190,000 distinct CDR3 sequences, over 13% recorded once. The material was CD8+ T cells sorted from PBMCs, obtained less than 6 days after vaccination. The receptor set was obtained from a man aged 45-60 years who received an inactivated influenza vaccine. The CDR3 runs from the conserved cysteine through the conserved F or W. D genes are given only for firm matches. Only part of the rows carry a size: once, few, many, or a class if the clone is expanded.

>NA|TRBD1|TRBJ2-4|TRBV7-8
CASSPGTGGPYSDIQYF
TGTGCCAGCAGCCCGGGGACAGGGGGCCCGTATTCGGACATTCAGTACTTC
>NA|NA|TRBJ1-6|TRBV3-1
CASAVKWDLNSPLHF
TGTGCCAGCGCCGTTAAATGGGACCTAAATTCACCCCTCCACTTT
>few|NA|TRBJ2-7|TRBV11-2
CASSARTVYEQYF
TGTGCCAGCAGCGCCCGGACAGTTTACGAGCAGTACTTC
>few|NA|TRBJ2-2|TRBV2
CASSEVQSFTGELFF
TGTGCCAGCAGTGAAGTTCAGTCCTTCACCGGGGAGCTGTTTTTT
>NA|TRBD1|TRBJ2-7|TRBV7-8
CASSPLDRANYEQYF
TGTGCCAGCAGCCCCCTCGACAGGGCCAACTACGAGCAGTACTTC
>many|NA|TRBJ2-3|TRBV4-2
CASSQERDLPLLPDTQYF
TGTGCCAGCAGCCAAGAAAGGGACCTACCCCTGCTTCCAGATACGCAGTATTTT
>few|NA|TRBJ2-7|TRBV6-1
CASRDLIAHEQYF
TGTGCCAGCCGGGACCTCATAGCCCACGAGCAGTACTTC
>medium-sized|NA|TRBJ2-7|TRBV7-2
CASSLYRVSYEQYF
TGTGCCAGCAGCTTATACAGGGTCTCCTACGAGCAGTACTTC
>few|NA|TRBJ2-2|TRBV28
CASSFIYSGELFF
TGTGCCAGCAGTTTCATTTATTCCGGGGAGCTGTTTTTT
>NA|TRBD1|TRBJ1-2|TRBV29-1
CSADYGRQGYGYTF
TGCAGCGCCGACTATGGACGACAGGGCTATGGCTACACCTTC
>few|NA|TRBJ1-2|TRBV4-1
CASSQRTQGRDGYTF
TGCGCCAGCAGCCAGCGGACGCAGGGAAGGGATGGCTACACCTTC
>NA|NA|TRBJ2-1|TRBV7-8
CASSSPADNEQFF
TGTGCCAGCAGCTCACCGGCGGACAATGAGCAGTTCTTC
>NA|TRBD2|TRBJ2-1|TRBV7-2
CASSFPAGGGGRF
TGTGCCAGCAGCTTTCCAGCGGGGGGCGGCGGGCGCTTC
>many|TRBD1|TRBJ2-3|TRBV28
CASSLLGDRVRIF
TGTGCCAGCAGTTTATTAGGGGACAGGGTCAGAATTTTT
>few|NA|TRBJ1-1|TRBV15
CATSRERIWTEAFF
TGTGCCACCAGCAGAGAAAGAATCTGGACTGAAGCTTTCTTT
>NA|TRBD2|TRBJ2-1|TRBV7-2
CASSHSGNEQFF
TGTGCCAGCAGCCATAGCGGGAATGAGCAGTTCTTC
>NA|NA|TRBJ1-1|TRBV30
CAWRLQEPEAFF
TGTGCCTGGAGACTTCAGGAGCCTGAAGCTTTCTTT
>NA|NA|TRBJ1-5|TRBV4-1
CASSQGLGNQPQHF
TGCGCCAGCAGCCAGGGATTGGGCAATCAGCCCCAGCATTTT
>NA|NA|TRBJ2-2|TRBV6-1
CASSDWELFF
TGTGCCAGCAGTGACTGGGAGCTGTTTTTT
>few|NA|TRBJ1-2|TRBV11-2
CASSLEYSPNYGYTF
TGTGCCAGCAGCTTAGAGTACAGCCCTAACTATGGCTACACCTTC
>once|NA|TRBJ2-7|TRBV9
CASNVEVLDEQYF
TGTGCCAGCAACGTAGAAGTTCTCGACGAGCAGTACTTC
>NA|NA|TRBJ1-5|TRBV7-2
CASSGSNQPQHF
TGTGCCAGCAGCGGTAGCAATCAGCCCCAGCATTTT